The rows below give T cell receptor beta chains drawn from one sample of a study of blood T cell repertoires in COVID-19. TCRdb's copy holds only in-frame clones and misses some; the assay was immunoSEQ multiplex PCR. The sample lists roughly 410,000 clones; approximately 87% were seen once. The source material was peripheral blood. These receptor sequences come from a woman aged 60-75 years with COVID-19, enrolled during active disease. Each CDR3 is given with its conserved first and last residue. The D gene is left open where the match is weak. Clone size appears in some rows only: once, few, many, or a class for an expanded clone.

cdr3_nt cdr3_aa clone_size j_call d_call v_call
TGCGCCAGCAGCTTGGTTGCGACAGGAATCTACGAGCAGTACTTC CASSLVATGIYEQYF - TRBJ2-7 - TRBV5-1
TGTGCCAGCAGCTTGGGACTAGCGGATTACAATGAGCAGTTCTTC CASSLGLADYNEQFF - TRBJ2-1 TRBD2 TRBV5-5
TGTGCCCGTGGGACAGGGAGCTCCTACGAGCAGTACTTC CARGTGSSYEQYF - TRBJ2-7 TRBD1 TRBV6-4
TGTGCCAGCAGCCCAGAGTCAAGGGGCGAGCAGTACTTC CASSPESRGEQYF - TRBJ2-7 - TRBV3-1/TRBV3-2
- CASSSSGEKLFF - TRBJ1-4 - TRBV6-6
TGTGCCAGCAGCTCGGGCGGACTAGCGGACAGCTCCTACAATGAGCAGTTCTTC CASSSGGLADSSYNEQFF - TRBJ2-1 TRBD2 TRBV7-3
TGTGCCAGCAGTTCCTCAGGGGCCCTAAACACCGGGGAGCTGTTTTTT CASSSSGALNTGELFF once TRBJ2-2 - TRBV6-5
TGTGCCAGCAGCCAAGTCGCGGGACTAGCGTTTGGTGAGCAGTTCTTC CASSQVAGLAFGEQFF - TRBJ2-1 TRBD2 TRBV3-1/TRBV3-2
TGTGCCAGCAGTTCAGGGTTGAACACTGAAGCTTTCTTT CASSSGLNTEAFF - TRBJ1-1 - TRBV6-4
TGCGCCAGCAGCCTCGGACAGGGGGGGTCTGGAAACACCATATATTTT CASSLGQGGSGNTIYF - TRBJ1-3 TRBD1 TRBV4-1
TGTGCCAGCAGCCAATCCGGACAGTCCGCGGAAAAACTGTTTTTT CASSQSGQSAEKLFF - TRBJ1-4 - TRBV16
TGCGCCAGCAGCTTGGCGTTTAGCGGGGGTAGCTCCTACAATGAGCAGTTCTTC CASSLAFSGGSSYNEQFF - TRBJ2-1 TRBD2 TRBV5-1
TGTGCCAGCTCCCCACCGATGACAGGGGAAAAAAACATTCAGTACTTC CASSPPMTGEKNIQYF - TRBJ2-4 TRBD1 TRBV4-2
TGTGCCAGCTCACCACCGGGACAGGGAATCTATGGCTACACCTTC CASSPPGQGIYGYTF - TRBJ1-2 TRBD1 TRBV18
TGTGCCAGCAGTTCGGGGGGAAGTAATCAGCCCCAGCATTTT CASSSGGSNQPQHF few TRBJ1-5 - TRBV27
TGTGCCAGCAGTTCCAAGGGCGGGTGGAATCAGCCCCAGCATTTT CASSSKGGWNQPQHF - TRBJ1-5 - TRBV6-5
TGCGCCAGCAGCGAAGGGGACTCCTACAATGAGCAGTTCTTC CASSEGDSYNEQFF - TRBJ2-1 - TRBV5-1
TGTGCCTGGAGTCCGGCCAGGGGCGACACTGAAGCTTTCTTT CAWSPARGDTEAFF - TRBJ1-1 - TRBV30
TGCAGCGTCCTGGACAGGGAGGTGGGTGAGCAGTTCTTC CSVLDREVGEQFF once TRBJ2-1 TRBD1 TRBV29-1
TGTGCCAGCAGTTTATCCCCGTGGGGGCGAGCGGATTACGAGCAGTACTTC CASSLSPWGRADYEQYF - TRBJ2-7 - TRBV27
TGTGCCAGCAGTGAGGTTACTTACCCAAGTGGCTACACCTTC CASSEVTYPSGYTF - TRBJ1-2 - TRBV2
TGTGCCAGCAGTGAATCCAGGGGGGACGAGCAGTACTTC CASSESRGDEQYF - TRBJ2-7 - TRBV2
TGTGCCAGCAGCTTAACTAGACGAAACAATGAGCAGTTCTTC CASSLTRRNNEQFF - TRBJ2-1 - TRBV7-8
TGCAGTGCTAGCGGAATCGGGGGCTACACCTTC CSASGIGGYTF once TRBJ1-2 - TRBV20-1
TGTGCCAGCAGCTTATCTGGAGGGGTGAGCACTGAAGCTTTCTTT CASSLSGGVSTEAFF - TRBJ1-1 - TRBV7-2
TGTGCCAGCAGGACAGGGACTGGAAACACCATATATTTT CASRTGTGNTIYF - TRBJ1-3 TRBD1 TRBV28
TGTGCCAGCAGAGTCGGTCAGCCCCAGCATTTT CASRVGQPQHF - TRBJ1-5 - TRBV2
TGTGCCAGCAGTTCGTTCCAAACAGGGGCAAATCGGCCCCAGCATTTT CASSSFQTGANRPQHF once TRBJ1-5 TRBD1 TRBV27
TGTGCCAGCTCACCAGCTACGGGGTTGGGCAATGAGCAGTTCTTC CASSPATGLGNEQFF - TRBJ2-1 - TRBV18
TGTGCCAGCAGCTTTGACAGGGTGGGGTTTGGGGCCAACGTCCTGACTTTC CASSFDRVGFGANVLTF - TRBJ2-6 TRBD1 TRBV5-5
TGTGCCAGCAGCCAAGAAGAAGACAATAGCAATCAGCCCCAGCATTTT CASSQEEDNSNQPQHF - TRBJ1-5 - TRBV4-2
TGCGCCAGCAGCTCGATCCCCGGGACAGAGTATGGGGAGACCCAGTACTTC CASSSIPGTEYGETQYF - TRBJ2-5 TRBD1 TRBV5-1